The T cell receptor (beta chain) described here comes from a study of vaccination and CD4 T cells after COVID-19. This clonotype was observed once. Each CDR3 protein gets one entry after TCRdb re-called the PCR reads with MiXCR. The table lists 20,000 or so distinct CDR3 sequences, approximately 60% of them singletons. This TCR derives from a human donor who had recovered from COVID-19. The sequenced sample was CD4+ T cells from blood, obtained after SARS-CoV-2 vaccination.

CDR3 sequence: CASSLPRGWNEQFF. DNA of the CDR3: TGTGCCAGCAGTTTACCCCGGGGTTGGAATGAGCAGTTCTTC. The genes are TRBV28 and TRBJ2-1, with D tentatively TRBD2 (5 bases). Per germline, CDR1 MDHEN and CDR2 SYDVKM. V was cut by 2 bases and J by 7 bases, with 12 bases left in between. The CDR3 consists of 14 residues.